Included here is one T cell receptor beta chain sequence, with context. The target antigen is unknown. The data were taken from a study of OX40 agonist ivuxolimab in advanced cancers. Background on the study: With a range of roughly 20 to 80, age averaged approximately 54 years, and 65% to 90% were male.

Findings and limits, study-wide: Partial responders at 0.1-3.0 mg/kg had among the lowest clonal expansion. Still undetermined is the antigen specificity of the expanded peripheral T cells.

Profiled with immunoSEQ multiplex PCR; TCRdb holds only in-frame clones, not every one. In the table there are about 82,000 clones, 92% of which are singletons. This CDR3 is 14 amino acids long. In germline, CDR1 is MNHEY, CDR2 SVGAGI. Deletions cut 7 bases from V and 0 bases from J, with 10 bases between. The sample here was CD4+ or CD8+ T cells sorted from blood, taken in a trial of the OX40 agonist ivuxolimab. The chain carries TRBV6-5 and TRBJ1-3; D unclear. The receptor's source is an adult with an advanced solid tumor such as melanoma, head and neck, liver or kidney cancer. The CDR3 nucleotides read TGTGCCAGCATGTCAGCGACCTCTGGAAACACCATATATTTT. Translated: CASMSATSGNTIYF.